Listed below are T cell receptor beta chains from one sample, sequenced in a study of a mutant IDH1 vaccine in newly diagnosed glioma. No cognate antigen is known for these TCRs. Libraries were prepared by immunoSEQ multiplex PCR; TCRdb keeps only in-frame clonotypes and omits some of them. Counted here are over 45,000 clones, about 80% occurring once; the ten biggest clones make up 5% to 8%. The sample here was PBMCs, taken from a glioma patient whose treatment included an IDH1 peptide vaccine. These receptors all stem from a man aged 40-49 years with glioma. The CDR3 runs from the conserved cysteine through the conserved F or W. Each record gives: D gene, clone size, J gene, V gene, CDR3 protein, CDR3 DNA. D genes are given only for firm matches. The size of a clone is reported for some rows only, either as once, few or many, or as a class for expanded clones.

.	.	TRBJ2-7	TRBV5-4	CASSWGDSTYEQYF	TGTGCCAGCAGCTGGGGGGACAGCACCTACGAGCAGTACTTC
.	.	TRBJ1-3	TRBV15	CATSRDARSGNTIYF	TGTGCCACCAGCAGAGACGCCCGCTCTGGAAACACCATATATTTT
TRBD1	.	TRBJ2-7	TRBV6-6	CASSYDRAGYEQYF	TGTGCCAGCAGTTACGACAGGGCGGGCTACGAGCAGTACTTC
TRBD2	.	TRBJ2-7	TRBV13	CASSLSGGRVHEQYF	TGTGCCAGCAGCCTGTCGGGGGGGCGCGTCCACGAGCAGTACTTC
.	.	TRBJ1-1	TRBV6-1	CASRKAGTEAFF	TGTGCCAGCAGGAAGGCGGGCACTGAAGCTTTCTTT
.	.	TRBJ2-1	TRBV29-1	CSVEDHRAGEQFF	TGCAGCGTTGAAGACCATAGGGCAGGCGAGCAGTTCTTC
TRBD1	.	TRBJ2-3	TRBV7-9	CASTKTGGTDTQYF	TGTGCCAGCACGAAGACAGGGGGCACAGATACGCAGTATTTT
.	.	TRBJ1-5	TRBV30	CAWSPQGPQPQHF	TGTGCCTGGAGCCCGCAGGGGCCACAGCCCCAGCATTTT
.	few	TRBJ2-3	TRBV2	CASKQGAQYF	TGTGCCAGCAAACAGGGTGCGCAGTATTTT
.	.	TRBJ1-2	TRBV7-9	CASSLGPPRGYTF	TGTGCCAGCAGCTTGGGACCCCCCCGGGGCTACACCTTC
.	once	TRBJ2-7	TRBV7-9	CASSFARSNEQYF	TGTGCCAGCAGCTTTGCCCGCTCAAACGAGCAGTACTTC